One sample yielded the 6 T cell receptor beta chains listed below, sequenced in a study of Graves' ophthalmopathy and Graves' hyperthyroidism. RNA transcripts served as template for amplifying TCR beta CDR3 sequences. Amplification began with first-round RT-PCR using HTBI primers, then second-round multiplex PCR was performed. MiXCR, applied by TCRdb to the multiplex PCR reads, yields one record per CDR3 protein. In the table there are hundreds of thousands of distinct CDR3 sequences, about 41% of which are singletons. Material for sequencing was peripheral blood. Every receptor here comes from an adult man with Graves' ophthalmopathy.

The rearrangement uses TRBV7-2 and TRBJ1-2, with TRBD1 as a possible D gene (6 bases). Germline assignment: CDR1 SGHTA and CDR2 FQGNSA. The CDR3 has 13 residues. Trimming removed 5 bases from V and 7 bases from J, with 14 bases in between. The CDR3 DNA reads as TGTGCCAGCAGCCCAGCGGGGGGCCGTGGCTACACCTTC. This gives the protein CASSPAGGRGYTF.

This clonotype was observed at least ten times. The chain's CDR3 is CATSPSGTNTGELFF. CDR3 DNA: TGTGCCACCAGCCCTAGCGGGACGAACACCGGGGAGCTGTTTTTT. The chain has TRBV15 and TRBJ2-2; TRBD2 matches at 9 bases. Looked up from germline, CDR1 is LNHNV and CDR2 is YYDKDF (reference sequence). J lost 0 bases, V lost 5 bases, and 1 base had no gene match. The CDR3 runs 15 residues.

This clonotype was seen repeatedly, ten times or more. The rearrangement uses TRBV29-1 and TRBJ2-7; D is unclear. The germline V gene has CDR1 SQVTM and CDR2 ANQGSEA. The CDR3 extends over 15 amino acids. Trimming removed 2 bases from V and 0 bases from J, with 14 bases in between. The CDR3: CSVERGESSSYEQYF. The DNA of the CDR3 is TGCAGCGTTGAAAGAGGAGAGAGCAGCTCCTACGAGCAGTACTTC.

This clonotype has ten or more counts. The chain joins TRBV10-3 to TRBJ1-3; D is unclear. The CDR3 is made up of 14 amino acids. Germline CDR1 ENHRY, CDR2 SYGVKD. V lost 5 bases, J lost 0 bases, and 8 bases lay in between. The CDR3 nucleotides are TGTGCCATCAGTCCCCCTGGCTCTGGAAACACCATATATTTT. Protein: CAISPPGSGNTIYF.

This clonotype was seen ten or more times. V is TRBV10-3 and J is TRBJ2-5, with 13 nucleotides matching TRBD2. This CDR3 has 17 amino acids. Losses at the gene ends were 6 bases for V and 1 base for J; bases not matched to a gene: 8. Germline V gene data show CDR1 as ENHRY and CDR2 as SYGVKD. The DNA of the CDR3 is TGTGCCATCAGCCCGGGACGGACTAGCGGGGGCCAAGAGACCCAGTACTTC. As protein: CAISPGRTSGGQETQYF.

This clonotype was found many times. The chain recombines TRBV29-1 with TRBJ2-7, with a possible D match to TRBD2 (6 bases). The germline CDR1 and CDR2 sequences are SQVTM and ANQGSEA. V was cut by 3 bases and J by 5 bases, with 11 bases left in between. The length of the CDR3 is 12 residues. CDR3 sequence reads: CSVDGGIHEQYF. The CDR3 bases are TGCAGCGTTGACGGGGGTATCCACGAGCAGTACTTC.